This is a list of T cell receptor beta chains from one sample in a study of T-cell reconstitution after alpha-beta-depleted transplantation in children. One entry per CDR3 protein results from TCRdb running MiXCR on the PCR reads. The data hold about 290,000 distinct CDR3 sequences, with about 9.4% observed a single time. The source material was PBMCs, sampled before TCRalphabeta/CD19-depleted stem cell transplant. These TCRs come from a boy in the first two years of life with acute myeloid leukemia, due to receive a stem cell transplant. Each CDR3 is given with its conserved first and last residue. Fields, in order: clone size, V gene, J gene, CDR3 protein. Size is stated for part of the rows, as once, few or many counts, or as a class when the clone is expanded.

many	TRBV20-1	TRBJ1-2	CTAGSGRYYGYTF
many	TRBV5-1	TRBJ1-5	CASSLTGDPYQPQHF
few	TRBV23-1	TRBJ2-1	CASSQSGLAYNEQFF
many	TRBV12-3/TRBV12-4	TRBJ1-1	CASSFGTRDTEAFF
many	TRBV7-3	TRBJ2-3	CASSLRTAMADTQYF
many	TRBV27	TRBJ2-7	CASSPYRGSYEQYF
many	TRBV6-5	TRBJ2-1	CASSYDRVGSYNEQFF
many	TRBV5-1	TRBJ2-2	CASSLARRGRTGELFF
few	TRBV7-6	TRBJ2-7	CASSAQGASYEQYF
-	TRBV4-3	TRBJ2-5	CASSQDMERWGTQYF
many	TRBV11-2	TRBJ2-3	CASSLRLAPWQDTQYF
many	TRBV12-3/TRBV12-4	TRBJ2-2	CASSRHRQGYNTGELFF
many	TRBV2	TRBJ2-1	CASSQGYLSSYNEQFF
many	TRBV7-2	TRBJ2-1	CASSLRSGRADNEQFF
many	TRBV9	TRBJ1-4	CASSVGQGAKEKLFF
many	TRBV4-3	TRBJ2-2	CASSQDPSYTGELFF
-	TRBV4-3	TRBJ2-7	CASSHGTSATGDPFDEQYF
many	TRBV3-1	TRBJ2-1	CASSQGLSYNEQFF
many	TRBV19	TRBJ1-2	CASSIWTGVNYGYTF
many	TRBV11-2	TRBJ2-3	CASSLDLGVPDTQYF
few	TRBV5-1	TRBJ2-1	CASSLPGQNNEQFF
many	TRBV5-5	TRBJ2-2	CASSLAGTGVRELFF
few	TRBV20-1	TRBJ2-1	CSARDLEGPYNEQFF
-	TRBV18	TRBJ2-1	CASSPLAPQGKQFF
many	TRBV12-3/TRBV12-4	TRBJ2-3	CASGQGITDTQYF
few	TRBV12-3/TRBV12-4	TRBJ2-1	CASTLRTSGRAPYNEQFF
many	TRBV5-1	TRBJ2-1	CASSYSGTKNYNEQFF
-	TRBV20-1	TRBJ2-7	CSARDISTSGGPSSYEQYF
many	TRBV20-1	TRBJ2-3	CSARTGVDTQYF
many	TRBV4-1	TRBJ2-4	CASSQDRQGLNIQYF
-	TRBV7-9	TRBJ2-7	CASSLRGPDVSYEQYF